These 6 T cell receptor beta chains were sequenced from one sample in a study of T cell repertoires in cytomegalovirus infection (dated by TCRdb to about 2019). Sequencing used an Illumina HiSeq 1500. Using fastp at Q25 and MiXCR, TCRdb reprocessed the public reads and kept productive beta chains. Each CDR3 protein appears once, grouped with its most common genes and DNA. The sample records under 800,000 distinct CDR3 sequences, approximately 24% of which are singletons. The ten largest clones represent roughly 8% of the sample. Sequenced sample: CD8+ T cells from PBMCs. The receptor set was obtained from a human donor in good health (CMV status not recorded). Some clones in this sample may be carry-over from other donors' samples.

This clonotype was detected only a few times. This chain uses TRBV6-2 or TRBV6-3 with TRBJ2-1; 14 bases are a match to TRBD2. CDR3 length: 15 residues. The ends lost 5 bases at V and 9 bases at J; junction bases unmatched: 6. Germline CDR1 and CDR2: MNHEY and SVGEGT. CDR3 protein: CASSRLAGGWFEQFF. The CDR3 region has the DNA TGTGCCAGCAGTCGACTAGCGGGGGGGTGGTTTGAGCAGTTCTTC.

The chain links TRBV7-6 to TRBJ1-6; D is perhaps TRBD1 (5 bases). Germline V gene sequence: CDR1 SGHVS, CDR2 FNYEAQ. This CDR3 contains 15 residues. The germline V and J ends were trimmed by 5 bases and 5 bases, with 13 bases remaining between them. Here the CDR3 reads CASSLKGVDNSPLHF. In DNA form, the CDR3 reads TGTGCCAGCAGCCTAAAAGGGGTGGATAATTCACCCCTCCACTTT.

DNA of the CDR3: TGTGCCAGCAGCTTCTACGACACGCCGTCTGGGGCCAACGTCCTGACTTTC. It specifies CASSFYDTPSGANVLTF. The V call is TRBV7-9, the J call TRBJ2-6, with D unresolved. V was pared by 3 bases and J by 1 base, with 13 bases between. Germline CDR1 is SEHNR and CDR2 is FQNEAQ (reference sequence). The CDR3 loop spans 17 amino acids. The full variable domain, rest sourced from reference TRBV7-9 and TRBJ2-6, is DTGVSQNPRHKITKRGQNVTFRCDPISEHNRLYWYRQTLGQGPEFLTYFQNEAQLEKSRLLSDRFSAERPKGSFSTLEIQRTEQGDSAMYLCASSFYDTPSGANVLTFGAGSRLTVL.

This clonotype was recorded at least ten times. The V gene is TRBV7-9, the J gene TRBJ1-2; 7 nucleotides line up with TRBD1. CDR1 and CDR2 from the germline V gene are SEHNR and FQNEAQ (reference sequence). With V trimmed by 5 bases and J by 2 bases, 5 bases remained unmatched. The CDR3 has 14 residues. Here the CDR3 reads CASSPRQGNYGYTF. The CDR3 DNA reads TGTGCCAGCAGCCCCAGACAGGGAAACTATGGCTACACCTTC.

This clonotype was observed a handful of times. The gene calls are TRBV5-1 and TRBJ2-5; D is uncertain. The CDR3 extends over 11 amino acids. V was trimmed by 6 bases and J by 2 bases, leaving 5 bases between them. Germline values: CDR1 SGHRS, CDR2 YFSETQ. Here the CDR3 DNA reads TGCGCCAGCAAAATTCAAGAGACCCAGTACTTC. Protein: CASKIQETQYF.

This clonotype was counted between two and nine times. The rearrangement joins TRBV20-1 to TRBJ1-1, with 7 bases identical to TRBD1. The CDR3 totals 16 residues. Trimming at V came to 0 bases and at J to 0 bases, leaving 7 bases not matched to a gene. Germline CDR1 DFQATT, CDR2 SNEGSKA (reference sequence). CDR3 sequence reads: CSARDPRQGMNTEAFF. CDR3 in DNA: TGCAGTGCTAGAGATCCCCGACAGGGAATGAACACTGAAGCTTTCTTT.